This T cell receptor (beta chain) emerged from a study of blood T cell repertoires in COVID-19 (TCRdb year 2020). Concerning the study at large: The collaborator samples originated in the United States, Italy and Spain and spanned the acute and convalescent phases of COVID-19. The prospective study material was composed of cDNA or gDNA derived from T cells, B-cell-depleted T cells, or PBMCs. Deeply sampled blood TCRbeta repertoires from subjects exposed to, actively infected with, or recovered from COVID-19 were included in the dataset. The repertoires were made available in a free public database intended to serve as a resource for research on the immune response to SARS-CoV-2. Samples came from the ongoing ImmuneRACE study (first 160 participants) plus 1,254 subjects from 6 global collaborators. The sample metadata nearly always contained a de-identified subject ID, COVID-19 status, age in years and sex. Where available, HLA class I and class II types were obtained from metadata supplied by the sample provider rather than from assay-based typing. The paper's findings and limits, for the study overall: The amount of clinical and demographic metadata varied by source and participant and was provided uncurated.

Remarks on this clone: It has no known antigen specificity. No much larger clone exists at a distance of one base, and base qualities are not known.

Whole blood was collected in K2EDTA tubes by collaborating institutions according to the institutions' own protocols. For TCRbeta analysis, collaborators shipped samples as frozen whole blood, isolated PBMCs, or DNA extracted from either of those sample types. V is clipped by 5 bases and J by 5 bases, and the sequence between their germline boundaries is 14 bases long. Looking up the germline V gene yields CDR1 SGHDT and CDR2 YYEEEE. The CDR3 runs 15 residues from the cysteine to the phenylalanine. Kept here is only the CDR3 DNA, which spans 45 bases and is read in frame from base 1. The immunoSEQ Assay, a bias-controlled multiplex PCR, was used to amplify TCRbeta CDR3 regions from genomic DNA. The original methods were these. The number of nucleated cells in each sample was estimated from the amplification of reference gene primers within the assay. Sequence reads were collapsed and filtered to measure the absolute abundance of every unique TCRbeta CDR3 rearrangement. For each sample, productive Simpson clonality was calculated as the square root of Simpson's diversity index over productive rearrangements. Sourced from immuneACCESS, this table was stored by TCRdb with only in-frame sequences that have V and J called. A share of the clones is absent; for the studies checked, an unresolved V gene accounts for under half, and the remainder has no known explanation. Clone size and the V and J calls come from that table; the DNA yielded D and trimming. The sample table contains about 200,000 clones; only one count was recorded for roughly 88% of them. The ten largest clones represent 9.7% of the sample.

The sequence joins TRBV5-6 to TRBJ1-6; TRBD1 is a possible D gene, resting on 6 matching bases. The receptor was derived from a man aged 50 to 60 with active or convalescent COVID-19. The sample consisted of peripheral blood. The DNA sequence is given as TGTGCCAGCAGAAGACAGGCGTCGGATAATTCACCCCTCCACTTT. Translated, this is CASRRQASDNSPLHF.